This T cell receptor (beta chain) comes out of a study of shared clonotypes between healthy human individuals. V gave up 4 bases and J gave up 6 bases, with 12 bases separating them. In germline, CDR1 is MDHEN, CDR2 SYDVKM. The CDR3 length is 14 residues. Profiling relied on immunoSEQ multiplex PCR, and the TCRdb table lists in-frame clones only, not all of them. Among approximately 2,000,000 clones listed, around 93% were seen once. The sample was naive CD4+ T cells from PBMCs. Subset given: CD45RA+ positively selected. The TCR sequence derives from a man aged 18-30 years in good health. Some clones in this sample may be carry-over from other donors' samples. V and J are TRBV28 and TRBJ2-2; tentatively, D is TRBD1 or TRBD2 (6 bases each). CDR3 region: CASSSGGSPGELFF. Here the CDR3 DNA reads TGTGCCAGCAGTTCCGGGGGCTCGCCCGGGGAGCTGTTTTTT.